This TCR beta chain appears in the sequencing data of a study of blood T cell repertoires in COVID-19. At the level of the study: Whether acute or convalescent, the COVID-19 samples came from the United States, Italy and Spain. Sources were T cells, B-cell-depleted T cells, or PBMCs; the material itself was cDNA or gDNA.

The CDR3 loop spans 16 amino acids. Trimming left V 5 bases short and J 3 bases short, with 21 bases between. Germline CDR1 and CDR2: SGHRS and YFSETQ. In terms of age and location, participants ranged from roughly 18 to 95 years and lived in around 22 US areas. Generated by immunoSEQ multiplex PCR, the TCRdb table keeps only in-frame clones and is missing some. The sample gives approximately 220,000 clones, roughly 85% of which show up once; 4.5% to 5% is in the top ten. The sequence was obtained from a woman between 50 and 59 years old who had been exposed to COVID-19. The source material was PBMCs or T cells enriched from blood (not recorded which). The chain carries TRBV5-1 and TRBJ2-7, with D perhaps TRBD1 (6 bases). In DNA form, the CDR3 reads TGCGCCAGCAGAGTAACCACAGGGAATGAGGGCTACGAGCAGTACTTC. Its translation is CASRVTTGNEGYEQYF.